This passage covers 29 T cell receptor beta chains from one sample sequenced in a study of cytomegalovirus exposure and HLA in healthy donors. The table came from immunoSEQ multiplex PCR; TCRdb's copy has only in-frame clones and leaves some out. Among more than 200,000 clones listed, around 90% were seen once. Sequencing used PBMCs. Receptors originate from a woman aged 30 to 39 in good health and CMV-seronegative.

The chain's CDR3 is CAISFQGTETQYF. In nucleotides, the CDR3 is TGTGCCATCAGTTTTCAGGGGACGGAGACCCAGTACTTC. The rearrangement joins TRBV10-3 to TRBJ2-5; a weak D match, TRBD1 (6 bases). Germline assignment: CDR1 ENHRY and CDR2 SYGVKD. The CDR3 runs 13 residues. Trimming pared 5 bases from V and 5 bases from J, leaving 12 bases between.

Remarks on this clone: Other nucleotide sequences in the sample specify the same CDR3. This chain links TRBV27 with TRBJ2-1; 12 bases fit TRBD2. Losses at the gene ends were 5 bases for V and 7 bases for J; bases not matched to a gene: 6. This CDR3 is 15 amino acids long. The V gene's germline CDR1 is MNHEY and CDR2 SMNVEV (reference sequence). The CDR3 sequence is CASSPGLAGSNEQFF. The CDR3 nucleotides are TGTGCCAGCAGTCCAGGACTAGCGGGGTCTAATGAGCAGTTCTTC.

This rearrangement joins TRBV5-1 to TRBJ1-2; D is unresolved. Trimming took 4 bases from V and 2 from J, leaving 12 bases between them. The CDR3 sequence is 14 residues long. Germline CDR1 SGHRS, CDR2 YFSETQ. The CDR3 loop is CASSPDSRNYGYTF. In DNA, the CDR3 is TGCGCCAGCAGCCCGGACTCAAGAAACTATGGCTACACCTTC.

This chain joins TRBV18 and TRBJ1-4; a weak D match, TRBD1 (6 bases). Between the trimmed V and J ends, which lost 1 base and 5 bases, there was a span of 17 bases. This CDR3 contains 17 residues. Per germline, CDR1 KGHSH and CDR2 LQKENI. CDR3 coding DNA: TGTGCCAGCTCACCACAAGGGTCTGGACAGCCGAATGAAAAACTGTTTTTT. It encodes CASSPQGSGQPNEKLFF.

The genes are TRBV19 and TRBJ2-7; 10 bases are a match to TRBD2. Germline assignment: CDR1 LNHDA and CDR2 SQIVND (reference sequence). The CDR3 consists of 13 residues. V dropped 3 bases and J dropped 6; count of bases not matched to a gene: 2. CDR3 DNA sequence: TGTGCCAGTAGTATCCTAGCGGGAGCCGAGCAGTACTTC. Encoded protein: CASSILAGAEQYF.

J is TRBJ1-5 and V is TRBV15; possibly TRBD1 for D (6 bases). The CDR3 loop spans 15 amino acids. CDR1 and CDR2 (germline): LNHNV, YYDKDF (reference sequence). The V gene lost 0 bases and the J gene lost 5 bases, with 11 bases spanning the gap. CDR3 nucleotides: TGTGCCACCAGCAGAGATCTTGAGGGGGATCAGCCCCAGCATTTT. This encodes CATSRDLEGDQPQHF. Full variable domain (missing parts from reference TRBV15 and TRBJ1-5): DAMVIQNPRYQVTQFGKPVTLSCSQTLNHNVMYWYQQKSSQAPKLLFHYYDKDFNNEADTPDNFQSRRPNTSFCFLDIRSPGLGDTAMYLCATSRDLEGDQPQHFGDGTRLSIL.

The chain has TRBV9 and TRBJ2-3; D is ambiguous. Germline CDR1 and CDR2: SGDLS and YYNGEE. The CDR3 spans 13 residues. V shed 0 bases and J shed 4 bases, with 6 bases lying between them. CDR3 amino acids: CASSVVPADTQYF. The CDR3 bases are TGTGCCAGCAGCGTAGTGCCGGCAGATACGCAGTATTTT.

This clone was observed a handful of times. The gene calls are TRBV4-2 and TRBJ1-5; D gene uncertain. This CDR3 region has 13 residues. Trimming shortened V by 0 bases and J by 7 bases, and 7 bases separated the two germline ends. Germline assignment: CDR1 LGHNA and CDR2 YNFKEQ. CDR3: CASSQDLFQPQHF. CDR3 nucleotide sequence: TGTGCCAGCAGCCAAGATCTCTTCCAGCCCCAGCATTTT.

J is TRBJ1-1 and V is TRBV11-3; D is unclear. Germline assignment: CDR1 SGHNT and CDR2 YENEEA. The V gene lost 5 bases and the J gene lost 0 bases, with 4 bases spanning the gap. CDR3 size: 12 residues. Written as DNA, the CDR3 is TGTGCCAGCAGCGTCATGAACACTGAAGCTTTCTTT. Its translation: CASSVMNTEAFF.

This clone came up once. V usage is TRBV28 and J usage is TRBJ2-7, with 9 positions matching TRBD1. Germline values: CDR1 MDHEN, CDR2 SYDVKM. V lost 5 bases and J lost 6; bases outside the gene matches: 20. There are 18 residues in the CDR3. Here the CDR3 reads CASSLRDRARVVPGEQYF. CDR3 in DNA: TGTGCCAGCAGTCTCCGGGACAGGGCAAGGGTGGTCCCGGGCGAGCAGTACTTC.

This rearrangement joins TRBV5-6 to TRBJ2-7; D not resolved. Germline CDR1 reads SGHDT; CDR2 reads YYEEEE. The CDR3 extends over 12 amino acids. The V end lost 4 bases, the J end lost 0 bases, and 5 bases lay between the germline ends. CDR3 residues: CASSVRSYEQYF. Here the CDR3 DNA reads TGTGCCAGCAGCGTCCGCTCCTACGAGCAGTACTTC.

V usage is TRBV5-8 and J usage is TRBJ1-1; possibly TRBD1 for D (6 bases). The CDR3 covers 15 residues. The germline V gene has CDR1 SGHTS and CDR2 YDEGEE. The V end lost 1 base, the J end lost 2 bases, and 12 bases lay between the germline ends. The CDR3 loop is CASSLWVGTNTEAFF. The DNA for the CDR3 is TGTGCCAGCAGCTTGTGGGTGGGGACAAACACTGAAGCTTTCTTT. The full variable domain, its missing parts supplied by reference TRBV5-8 and TRBJ1-1, is EAGVTQSPTHLIKTRGQQATLRCSPISGHTSVYWYQQALGLGLQFLLWYDEGEERNRGNFPPRFSGRQFPNYSSELNVNALELEDSALYLCASSLWVGTNTEAFFGQGTRLTVV.

The rearrangement joins TRBV13 to TRBJ2-1, with D possibly TRBD2 on 6 matching bases. Germline CDR1 reads PRHDT; CDR2 reads FYEKMQ (reference sequence). This CDR3 spans 15 amino acids. V was clipped by 5 bases and J by 0 bases, with 11 bases between them. The CDR3 region is CASSPGGRSYNEQFF. CDR3 bases: TGTGCCAGCAGCCCCGGGGGACGCTCCTACAATGAGCAGTTCTTC.

The CDR3 here is CASSQDVVGLAGGPLYEQYF. CDR3 bases: TGTGCCAGCAGCCAAGATGTAGTGGGACTAGCGGGAGGACCACTCTACGAGCAGTACTTC. The rearrangement uses TRBV4-2 and TRBJ2-7; 15 nucleotides align to TRBD2. V shed 0 bases, J shed 3 bases, and the junction held 12 bases outside the gene matches. This CDR3 is 20 amino acids long. The germline V gene encodes CDR1 LGHNA and CDR2 YNFKEQ.

The chain carries TRBV7-9 and TRBJ2-7; the D is unclear. V lost 1 base and J lost 6, with 16 bases in between. The CDR3 has 15 amino acids. Germline CDR1 and CDR2: SEHNR and FQNEAQ (reference sequence). CDR3 DNA: TGTGCCAGCAGCTTAGTTAGTAATCGTTATGGCGAGCAGTACTTC. Amino acid sequence: CASSLVSNRYGEQYF.

The V call is TRBV28, the J call TRBJ1-1; D remains ambiguous. Between the trimmed V and J ends, which lost 4 bases and 3 bases, there was a span of 9 bases. This CDR3 region has 13 residues. Germline CDR1 and CDR2: MDHEN and SYDVKM. The CDR3 coding sequence is TGTGCCAGCAGTTCTAGTGGGGACACTGAAGCTTTCTTT. Its translation is CASSSSGDTEAFF.

This chain connects TRBV2 to TRBJ2-2; TRBD2 agrees at 10 bases. CDR3 size: 15 residues. Losses at the gene ends were 5 bases for V and 4 bases for J; bases not matched to a gene: 4. Germline V gives CDR1 SNHLY, CDR2 FYNNEI. The CDR3 is CASSSPSGSTGELFF. The CDR3 DNA reads TGTGCCAGCAGTTCTCCTAGCGGGAGCACCGGGGAGCTGTTTTTT.

V and J are TRBV27 and TRBJ1-5; D possibly corresponds to TRBD1 (6 bases). Deletions cut 6 bases from V and 0 bases from J, with 21 bases between. This CDR3 has 18 residues. Germline V gene sequence: CDR1 MNHEY, CDR2 SMNVEV (reference sequence). The CDR3 here is CASRGRGRTEYSNQPQHF. Here the CDR3 DNA reads TGTGCCAGCAGGGGAAGGGGAAGGACAGAATATAGCAATCAGCCCCAGCATTTT.

As to this clone: The DNA is omitted, as the CDR3 cannot be located on it reliably, and the CDR3 follows TCRdb's listing. The V and J genes are TRBV11-2 and TRBJ2-6; the table's D call, TRBD1, has no DNA check behind it. The CDR3 length is 17 residues, termini included. Germline CDR1 SGHAT, CDR2 FQNNGV. CDR3: CASSFFGQTSGANVLTF.

The gene calls are TRBV7-8 and TRBJ2-7; 11 nucleotides align to TRBD2. V dropped 4 bases and J dropped 2; count of bases not matched to a gene: 13. CDR1 and CDR2 (germline): SGHVS, FQNEAQ. The CDR3 consists of 18 residues. The CDR3 is CASSSQAAGLADPYEQYF. CDR3 sequence (DNA): TGTGCCAGCAGCTCCCAAGCGGCGGGACTAGCGGACCCCTACGAGCAGTACTTC. Drawing the rest from reference TRBV7-8 and TRBJ2-7, the complete variable domain is GAGVSQSPRYKVAKRGQDVALRCDPISGHVSLFWYQQALGQGPEFLTYFQNEAQLDKSGLPSDRFFAERPEGSVSTLKIQRTQQEDSAVYLCASSSQAAGLADPYEQYFGPGTRLTVT.

V usage is TRBV28 and J usage is TRBJ2-7; TRBD2 aligns across 10 bases. Germline CDR1 and CDR2: MDHEN and SYDVKM. The CDR3 is 15 amino acids. Unmatched junction bases numbered 4, after V lost 5 bases and J lost 0 bases. Here the CDR3 reads CASSESSGSSYEQYF. The CDR3 nucleotides are TGTGCCAGCAGTGAGTCTAGCGGGAGCTCCTACGAGCAGTACTTC.

The chain joins TRBV13 to TRBJ2-6; D tentatively fits TRBD1 or TRBD2 (5 bases each). This CDR3 is 18 amino acids long. Germline CDR1 PRHDT, CDR2 FYEKMQ (reference sequence). Between the trimmed V and J ends, which lost 4 bases and 1 base, there was a span of 17 bases. The DNA for the CDR3 is TGTGCCAGCAGCTCCCCCCGGGACCCGGCTTCTGGGGCCAACGTCCTGACTTTC. As protein: CASSSPRDPASGANVLTF.

The CDR3 nucleotides read TGTGCCAGCAGCGCTCGAGGGAGGGCAGGGACCCAGTACTTC. As protein: CASSARGRAGTQYF. The chain employs TRBV11-2 and TRBJ2-5, with 7 bases lining up with TRBD2. Germline V gene sequence: CDR1 SGHAT, CDR2 FQNNGV. V was pared by 5 bases and J by 7 bases, with 10 bases of the junction left unmatched. This CDR3 region has 14 residues.

The J gene is TRBJ2-7, the V gene TRBV29-1, with 8 bases lining up with TRBD2. The V gene end was trimmed by 1 base and the J gene end by 1 base; junction bases not matched to a gene: 3. The germline V gene has CDR1 SQVTM and CDR2 ANQGSEA. This CDR3 is 14 amino acids long. The DNA of the CDR3 is TGCAGCGTTGAAGTAGGGACTAGATCCTACGAGCAGTACTTC. Its translation: CSVEVGTRSYEQYF.

The chain recombines TRBV19 with TRBJ1-5; TRBD1 agrees at 11 bases. The germline V gene has CDR1 LNHDA and CDR2 SQIVND (reference sequence). The trim removed 3 bases at V and 4 bases at J, leaving 2 bases unmatched. This CDR3 spans 15 amino acids. The CDR3 DNA is TGTGCCAGTAGTATTGGGGACAGGGGGAATCAGCCCCAGCATTTT. Translation: CASSIGDRGNQPQHF.

The rearrangement links TRBV29-1 to TRBJ2-7, with 10 bases matching TRBD1. Trimming at V came to 6 bases and at J to 5 bases, leaving 7 bases not matched to a gene. CDR1 SQVTM and CDR2 ANQGSEA come from the germline V gene. This CDR3 contains 13 residues. The CDR3 sequence is CSVRRQGAHEQYF. As DNA, the CDR3 is TGCAGCGTGCGACGACAGGGGGCCCACGAGCAGTACTTC.

The J gene is TRBJ1-2, the V gene TRBV6-6; possible D gene TRBD1, 6 bases. The CDR3 is 12 residues long. Trimming shortened V by 6 bases and J by 5 bases, and 10 bases separated the two germline ends. Germline values: CDR1 MNHNY, CDR2 SVGAGI (reference sequence). CDR3 in amino acids: CASRGRGYGYTF. DNA for the CDR3: TGTGCCAGCAGGGGGAGGGGGTATGGCTACACCTTC.

The rearrangement uses TRBV7-6 and TRBJ1-5; D possibly corresponds to TRBD1 (5 bases). The CDR3 is 19 residues long. From germline, CDR1 is SGHVS and CDR2 FNYEAQ. The ends were cut back, 2 bases at V and 0 bases at J, with 20 bases in the middle. The CDR3 is CASSLPTGTDDNSNQPQHF. The CDR3 coding sequence is TGTGCCAGCAGCTTACCTACCGGGACGGATGACAATAGCAATCAGCCCCAGCATTTT.

Turning to this clone: The junction shows a germline mismatch at one end, possibly a read error. The V call is TRBV11-2, the J call TRBJ2-1; 10 nucleotides line up with TRBD2. The germline gives CDR1 SGHAT, CDR2 FQNNGV. The CDR3 sequence is 17 residues long. The CDR3 coding sequence is TGTGCCAGCAGGTTAGCGGGAGGTACCGCCTCCTACAATGAGCAGTTCTTC. Amino acids: CASRLAGGTASYNEQFF.